Following are 25 T cell receptor beta chains from one sample sequenced in a study of blood T cell repertoires in COVID-19. Clones were sequenced by immunoSEQ multiplex PCR, and TCRdb holds only the in-frame ones, with some missing. Here the sample spans approximately 260,000 clones, roughly 90% being singletons. Specimen: peripheral blood. These receptors all come from a man aged 45 to 65 with acute or convalescent COVID-19.

This chain links TRBV3-1 (or the pseudogene TRBV3-2) with TRBJ1-1; TRBD1 might be the D (5 bases). Germline CDR1 is LGHDT and CDR2 is YNNKEL (reference sequence). The CDR3 is 18 residues long. V was clipped by 0 bases and J by 4 bases, with 21 bases between them. The CDR3 loop reads CASSQDVTGLRRVTEAFF. CDR3 nucleotide sequence: TGTGCCAGCAGCCAAGACGTAACGGGACTCCGGAGAGTCACTGAAGCTTTCTTT.

The J gene is TRBJ1-1, the V gene TRBV3-1 (or the pseudogene TRBV3-2); D is possibly TRBD1 (5 bases). The germline V gene has CDR1 LGHDT and CDR2 YNNKEL (reference sequence). The V end lost 5 bases, the J end lost 6 bases, and 10 bases lay between the germline ends. CDR3 length equals 12 residues. CDR3 DNA: TGTGCCAGCAGCGACAGAGCTTCTGAAGCTTTCTTT. Its translation: CASSDRASEAFF.

The CDR3 coding sequence is TGTGCCAGCTCACCACCCCGCCGGGGAGAAGAGACCCAGTACTTC. This translates into CASSPPRRGEETQYF. The chain links TRBV18 to TRBJ2-5; D may be TRBD2 (5 bases). Germline V CDR1 and CDR2: KGHSH, LQKENI. Trimming shortened V by 0 bases and J by 3 bases, and 11 bases separated the two germline ends. This CDR3 region has 15 residues.

This clone was detected once. The chain couples TRBV3-1 (or the pseudogene TRBV3-2) to TRBJ2-7; TRBD2 aligns across 10 bases. Per the germline V gene, CDR1 is LGHDT and CDR2 is YNNKEL (reference sequence). The CDR3 runs to 18 residues. V shed 2 bases, J shed 2 bases, and the junction held 12 bases outside the gene matches. The CDR3 protein is CASSQKKWGSGGTYEQYF. In DNA, the CDR3 is TGTGCCAGCAGCCAAAAAAAATGGGGTAGCGGGGGGACCTACGAGCAGTACTTC.

Only a few counts were recorded for this clone. The rearrangement joins TRBV6-5 to TRBJ2-3, with a possible D match to TRBD2 (5 bases). Germline CDR1 reads MNHEY; CDR2 reads SVGAGI. The V end lost 10 bases, the J end lost 5 bases, and 13 bases lay between the germline ends. The CDR3 totals 12 residues. The CDR3 DNA is TGTGCCACCCAAACGGCGGGAGATACGCAGTATTTT. Translation: CATQTAGDTQYF.

The chain recombines TRBV6-6 with TRBJ1-4; TRBD1 matches at 7 bases. The CDR3 is 13 amino acids. Trimming removed 5 bases from V and 4 bases from J; junction bases left unmatched: 1. Per the germline V gene, CDR1 is MNHNY and CDR2 is SVGAGI (reference sequence). The CDR3 is CASSQGVNEKLFF. The CDR3 bases are TGTGCCAGCAGTCAGGGGGTTAATGAAAAACTGTTTTTT.

This chain links TRBV7-6 with TRBJ1-2, with D possibly being TRBD1 (5 bases). Trimming took off 5 bases at V and 2 bases at J, with 9 bases between the two ends. CDR3 length: 13 amino acids. CDR1 is SGHVS, CDR2 FNYEAQ, per germline. DNA for the CDR3: TGTGCCAGCAGCCCGACAGCAAACTATGGCTACACCTTC. It encodes CASSPTANYGYTF.

This chain joins TRBV30 and TRBJ1-3, with D perhaps matching TRBD1 (5 bases). Germline lookup yields CDR1 GTSNPN and CDR2 SVGIG (reference sequence). The CDR3 has 14 amino acids. V was trimmed by 1 base and J by 0 bases, leaving 7 bases between them. This CDR3 is CAWSGTGSGNTIYF. In DNA form, the CDR3 reads TGTGCCTGGAGTGGTACAGGCTCTGGAAACACCATATATTTT.

V and J are TRBV5-1 and TRBJ2-7; 9 nucleotides match TRBD1. The germline V gene has CDR1 SGHRS and CDR2 YFSETQ. V was pared by 0 bases and J by 5 bases, with 6 bases of the junction left unmatched. The CDR3 totals 15 residues. The CDR3 loop is CASSLEGQGGNEQYF. CDR3 bases: TGCGCCAGCAGCTTGGAGGGACAGGGTGGCAACGAGCAGTACTTC. The variable domain in full, completed from reference TRBV5-1 and TRBJ2-7, reads KAGVTQTPRYLIKTRGQQVTLSCSPISGHRSVSWYQQTPGQGLQFLFEYFSETQRNKGNFPGRFSGRQFSNSRSEMNVSTLELGDSALYLCASSLEGQGGNEQYFGPGTRLTVT.

This chain joins TRBV6-5 and TRBJ1-5; no definite D call. Looked up from germline, CDR1 is MNHEY and CDR2 is SVGAGI. The CDR3 is made up of 12 amino acids. V dropped 8 bases and J dropped 4 bases, with 9 bases sitting between them. The CDR3 DNA sequence: TGTGCCAGCGGGCAGCAAAATCAGCCCCAGCATTTT. It codes for CASGQQNQPQHF.

This rearrangement joins TRBV6-5 to TRBJ2-7; 9 bases are a match to TRBD1. J lost 0 bases, V lost 0 bases, and 0 bases had no gene match. Looked up from germline, CDR1 is MNHEY and CDR2 is SVGAGI. This CDR3 region has 15 residues. CDR3 in amino acids: CASSYSQGASYEQYF. The CDR3 DNA reads TGTGCCAGCAGTTACTCACAGGGGGCCTCCTACGAGCAGTACTTC.

The chain combines TRBV7-3 with TRBJ1-2; 8 bases are shared with TRBD1. Germline CDR1 is SGHTA and CDR2 is FQGTGA. This CDR3 has 13 amino acids. V gave up 5 bases and J gave up 7 bases; unmatched junction bases: 6. The CDR3 sequence: CASSPTGGVGYTF. CDR3 sequence (DNA): TGTGCCAGCAGCCCTACAGGGGGAGTTGGCTACACCTTC.

This rearrangement joins TRBV5-1 to TRBJ1-2; D not certain. The CDR3 spans 15 residues. Trimming shortened V by 7 bases and J by 2 bases, and 18 bases separated the two germline ends. Germline V CDR1 and CDR2: SGHRS, YFSETQ. The CDR3 loop is CASQVFSGENYGYTF. In DNA, the CDR3 is TGCGCCAGCCAGGTCTTCAGCGGAGAAAACTATGGCTACACCTTC.

Ten or more counts support this clone. The chain has TRBV11-2 and TRBJ2-1, with 10 bases aligning to TRBD2. Germline-derived CDR1 and CDR2 are SGHAT and FQNNGV. The junction had 7 bases not matched to a gene; V was cut back by 5 bases and J by 3 bases. The CDR3 contains 16 residues. CDR3 sequence: CASSERLAGIYNEQFF. The CDR3 nucleotides are TGTGCCAGCAGCGAAAGACTAGCGGGTATCTACAATGAGCAGTTCTTC.

This chain uses TRBV5-5 with TRBJ2-2; the match to TRBD2 covers 8 bases. The CDR3 has 14 residues. The germline V gene has CDR1 SGHKS and CDR2 YYEKEE (reference sequence). With V trimmed by 4 bases and J by 6 bases, 5 bases remained unmatched. In nucleotides, the CDR3 is TGTGCCAGCAGCCGACTAGCGACACCCGGGGAGCTGTTTTTT. Protein product: CASSRLATPGELFF.

V gene TRBV3-1 (or the pseudogene TRBV3-2) combines with J gene TRBJ2-5, with 9 positions matching TRBD2. Germline values: CDR1 LGHDT, CDR2 YNNKEL (reference sequence). V lost 8 bases to trimming and J lost 3 bases; unmatched junction nucleotides: 7. The CDR3 spans 14 residues. In DNA form, the CDR3 reads TGTGCCAGCGGCAGGCGGGGGGGCGAAGAGACCCAGTACTTC. Translated, it gives CASGRRGGEETQYF.

The chain employs TRBV30 and TRBJ2-7; maybe TRBD1 (5 bases). The V gene lost 0 bases and the J gene lost 4 bases, with 10 bases spanning the gap. Germline V gene lookup returns CDR1 GTSNPN and CDR2 SVGIG (reference sequence). This CDR3 has 13 amino acids. CDR3 protein: CAWSVYRTYEQYF. The CDR3 coding sequence is TGTGCCTGGAGTGTTTACAGGACGTACGAGCAGTACTTC.

The chain links TRBV27 to TRBJ1-1; a possible D gene is TRBD1 (5 bases). Trimming pared 6 bases from V and 2 bases from J, leaving 10 bases between. Germline CDR1 MNHEY, CDR2 SMNVEV (reference sequence). The CDR3 is 13 residues long. The CDR3 protein is CASRRTYNTEAFF. The CDR3 region has the DNA TGTGCCAGCAGAAGGACATACAACACTGAAGCTTTCTTT.

The chain is built from TRBV9 and TRBJ1-6; D unclear. Germline V lookup: CDR1 SGDLS, CDR2 YYNGEE. V shed 3 bases and J shed 8 bases, with 9 bases lying between them. This CDR3 is built from 13 residues. CDR3 amino acids: CASSGGGYSPLHF. For the CDR3, the DNA is TGTGCCAGCAGCGGGGGAGGGTATTCACCCCTCCACTTT.

V gene TRBV9 combines with J gene TRBJ2-2, with a tentative D call TRBD2 (6 bases). This CDR3 is built from 17 residues. The V end lost 1 base, the J end lost 4 bases, and 17 bases lay between the germline ends. Germline CDR1 is SGDLS and CDR2 is YYNGEE. The CDR3 here is CASSVLAAAGSTGELFF. The CDR3 DNA reads TGTGCCAGCAGCGTACTTGCCGCGGCGGGATCCACCGGGGAGCTGTTTTTT.

The chain is built from TRBV12-3 or TRBV12-4 and TRBJ1-3, with D uncertain. This CDR3 contains 13 residues. With 6 bases removed from V and 0 bases from J, the gap between germline ends came to 6 bases. The CDR3 reads CASSLPSGNTIYF. The CDR3 DNA is TGTGCCAGCAGCCTCCCCTCTGGAAACACCATATATTTT.

This chain links TRBV30 with TRBJ1-1; 9 bases are a match to TRBD1. CDR1 and CDR2 from the germline V gene are GTSNPN and SVGIG (reference sequence). V was clipped by 3 bases and J by 5 bases; unmatched bases: 7. The CDR3 covers 14 residues. CDR3 sequence: CAWRDRGTWTEAFF. The CDR3 DNA follows: TGTGCCTGGAGGGACAGGGGTACTTGGACTGAAGCTTTCTTT. Using reference TRBV30 and TRBJ1-1 for the parts outside the CDR3, the full variable domain is SQTIHQWPATLVQPVGSPLSLECTVEGTSNPNLYWYRQAAGRGLQLLFYSVGIGQISSEVPQNLSASRPQDRQFILSSKKLLLSDSGFYLCAWRDRGTWTEAFFGQGTRLTVV.

This sequence joins TRBV28 and TRBJ2-1, with 8 bases that match TRBD1. Germline trimming cut 3 bases from V and 0 bases from J; bases unmatched to any gene: 7. This CDR3 has 17 residues. The germline V gene encodes CDR1 MDHEN and CDR2 SYDVKM. The CDR3 spells CASSFLRTGSSYNEQFF. The CDR3 bases are TGTGCCAGCAGTTTCCTCCGGACAGGGAGCTCCTACAATGAGCAGTTCTTC.

This sequence joins TRBV6-1 and TRBJ2-7; possibly TRBD1 for D (5 bases). The CDR3 runs 12 residues. CDR1 MNHNS and CDR2 SASEGT come from the germline V gene. With 0 bases removed from V and 12 bases from J, the gap between germline ends came to 12 bases. CDR3 loop: CASSEARALRYF. In DNA form, the CDR3 reads TGTGCCAGCAGTGAAGCCAGGGCGCTGAGGTACTTC.

This chain joins TRBV2 and TRBJ1-2; unclear D gene. The germline CDR1 and CDR2 sequences are SNHLY and FYNNEI. CDR3 length equals 13 residues. The V gene lost 2 bases and the J gene lost 4 bases, with 8 bases spanning the gap. CDR3 in DNA: TGTGCCAGCAGTGAAAACCGCGGCTATGGCTACACCTTC. It is translated as CASSENRGYGYTF.